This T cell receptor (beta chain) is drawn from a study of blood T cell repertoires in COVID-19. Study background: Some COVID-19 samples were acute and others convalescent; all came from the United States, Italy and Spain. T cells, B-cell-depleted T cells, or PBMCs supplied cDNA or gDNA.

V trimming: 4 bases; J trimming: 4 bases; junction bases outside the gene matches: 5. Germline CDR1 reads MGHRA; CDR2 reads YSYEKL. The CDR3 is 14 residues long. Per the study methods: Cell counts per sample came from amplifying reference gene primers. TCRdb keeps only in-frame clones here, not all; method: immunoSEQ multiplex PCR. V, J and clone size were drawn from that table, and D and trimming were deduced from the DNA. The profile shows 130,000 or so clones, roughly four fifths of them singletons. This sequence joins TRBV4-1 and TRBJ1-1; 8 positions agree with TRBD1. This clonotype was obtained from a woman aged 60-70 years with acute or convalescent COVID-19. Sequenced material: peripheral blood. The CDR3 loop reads CASSPGQGRTEAFF. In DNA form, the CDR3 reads TGCGCCAGCAGCCCCGGACAGGGACGCACTGAAGCTTTCTTT.